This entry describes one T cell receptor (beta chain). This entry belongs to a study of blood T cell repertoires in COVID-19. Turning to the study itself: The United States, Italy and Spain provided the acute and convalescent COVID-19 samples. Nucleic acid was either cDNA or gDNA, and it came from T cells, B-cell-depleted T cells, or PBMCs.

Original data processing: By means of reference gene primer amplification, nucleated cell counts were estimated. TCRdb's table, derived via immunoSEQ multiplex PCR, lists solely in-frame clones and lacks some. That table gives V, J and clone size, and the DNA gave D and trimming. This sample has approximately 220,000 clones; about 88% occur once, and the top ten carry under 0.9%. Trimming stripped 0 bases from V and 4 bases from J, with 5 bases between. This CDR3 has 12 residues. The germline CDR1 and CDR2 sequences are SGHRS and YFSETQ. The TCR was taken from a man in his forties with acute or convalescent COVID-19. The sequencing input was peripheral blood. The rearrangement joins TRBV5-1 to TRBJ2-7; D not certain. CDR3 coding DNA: TGCGCCAGCAGCTTGGACACGTACGAGCAGTACTTC. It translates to CASSLDTYEQYF.